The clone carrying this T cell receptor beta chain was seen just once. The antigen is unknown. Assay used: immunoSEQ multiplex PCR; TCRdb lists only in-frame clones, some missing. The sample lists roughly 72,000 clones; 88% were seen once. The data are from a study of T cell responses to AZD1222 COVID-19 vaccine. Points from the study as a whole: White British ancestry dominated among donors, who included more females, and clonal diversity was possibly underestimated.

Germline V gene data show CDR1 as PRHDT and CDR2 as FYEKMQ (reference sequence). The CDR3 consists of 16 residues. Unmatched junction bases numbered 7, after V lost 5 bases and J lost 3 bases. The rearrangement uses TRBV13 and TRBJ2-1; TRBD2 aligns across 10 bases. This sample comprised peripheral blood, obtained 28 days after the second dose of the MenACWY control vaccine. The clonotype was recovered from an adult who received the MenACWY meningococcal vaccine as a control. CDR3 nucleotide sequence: TGTGCCAGCAGCGGAGGGGCTAGCGGGGGCTACAATGAGCAGTTCTTC. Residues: CASSGGASGGYNEQFF.